This T cell receptor beta chain comes out of a study of T cell repertoires in cytomegalovirus infection. Study-wide points: It was HLA-C-restricted CMV-specific TCR beta clonotypes that dominated the response ex vivo.

The length of the CDR3 is 14 residues. V lost 3 bases and J 0 bases, leaving 9 bases between the germline ends. Germline V gene sequence: CDR1 DFQATT, CDR2 SNEGSKA (reference sequence). One entry per CDR3 protein, called by TCRdb with MiXCR from the reads. The sample shows under 200,000 distinct CDR3 sequences, 8.5% to 10% of them seen only once. About this clonotype: Antigen specificity is unknown.

The chain recombines TRBV20-1 with TRBJ2-4; D is perhaps TRBD1 or TRBD2 (5 bases each). Specimen: PBMCs. This sequence was found in a human donor in good health (CMV status not recorded). Some clones in this sample may be carry-over from other donors' samples. The CDR3: CSASAGTAKNIQYF. DNA of the CDR3: TGCAGTGCTAGTGCCGGGACAGCCAAAAACATTCAGTACTTC.